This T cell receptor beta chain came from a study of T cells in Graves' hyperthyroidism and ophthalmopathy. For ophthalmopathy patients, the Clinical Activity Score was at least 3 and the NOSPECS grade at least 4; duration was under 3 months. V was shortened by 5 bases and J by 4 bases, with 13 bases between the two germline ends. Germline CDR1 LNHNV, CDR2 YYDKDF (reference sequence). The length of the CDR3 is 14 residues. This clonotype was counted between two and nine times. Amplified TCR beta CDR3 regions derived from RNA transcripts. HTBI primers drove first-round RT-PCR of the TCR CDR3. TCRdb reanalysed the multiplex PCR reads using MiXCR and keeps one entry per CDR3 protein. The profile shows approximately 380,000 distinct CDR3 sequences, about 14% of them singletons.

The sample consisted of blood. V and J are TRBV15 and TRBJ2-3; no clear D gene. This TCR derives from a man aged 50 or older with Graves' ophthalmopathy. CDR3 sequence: CATSARLGPDTQYF. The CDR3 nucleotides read TGTGCCACCAGCGCCAGGCTCGGTCCAGATACGCAGTATTTT.